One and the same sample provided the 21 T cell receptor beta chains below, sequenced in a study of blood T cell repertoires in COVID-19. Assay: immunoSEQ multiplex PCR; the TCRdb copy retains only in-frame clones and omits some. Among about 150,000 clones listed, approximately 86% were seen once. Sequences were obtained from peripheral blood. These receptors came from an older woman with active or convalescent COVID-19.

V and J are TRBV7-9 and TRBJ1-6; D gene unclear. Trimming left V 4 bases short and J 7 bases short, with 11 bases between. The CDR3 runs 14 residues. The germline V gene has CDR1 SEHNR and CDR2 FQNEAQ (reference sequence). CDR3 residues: CASSSQADNSPLHF. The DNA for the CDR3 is TGTGCCAGCAGCTCTCAGGCCGACAATTCACCCCTCCACTTT.

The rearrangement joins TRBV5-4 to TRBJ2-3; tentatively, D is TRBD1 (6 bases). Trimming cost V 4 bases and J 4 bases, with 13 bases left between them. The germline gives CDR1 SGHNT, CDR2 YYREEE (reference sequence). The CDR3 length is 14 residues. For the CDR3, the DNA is TGTGCCAGCAGCCAACAGGGATCCGCAGATACGCAGTATTTT. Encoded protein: CASSQQGSADTQYF.

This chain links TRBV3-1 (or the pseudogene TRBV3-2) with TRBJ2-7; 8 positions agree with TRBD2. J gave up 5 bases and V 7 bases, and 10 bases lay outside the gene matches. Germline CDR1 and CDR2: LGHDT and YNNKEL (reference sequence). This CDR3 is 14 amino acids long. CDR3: CASNNRGTRDEQYF. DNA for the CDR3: TGTGCCAGCAACAACCGGGGGACTAGGGACGAGCAGTACTTC.

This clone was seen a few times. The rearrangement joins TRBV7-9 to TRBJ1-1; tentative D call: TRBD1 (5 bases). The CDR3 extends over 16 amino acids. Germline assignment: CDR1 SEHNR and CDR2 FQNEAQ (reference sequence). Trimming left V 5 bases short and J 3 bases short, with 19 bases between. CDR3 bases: TGTGCCAGCAGCGACCCGGGGCGGGGATTGGACACTGAAGCTTTCTTT. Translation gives CASSDPGRGLDTEAFF.

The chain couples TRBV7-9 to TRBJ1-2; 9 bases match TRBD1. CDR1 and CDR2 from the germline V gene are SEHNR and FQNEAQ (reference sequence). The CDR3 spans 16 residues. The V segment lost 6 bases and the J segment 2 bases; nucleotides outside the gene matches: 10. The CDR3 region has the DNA TGTGCCAGCAGAAGGGGGAACAGGGGGCAGAACTATGGCTACACCTTC. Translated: CASRRGNRGQNYGYTF.

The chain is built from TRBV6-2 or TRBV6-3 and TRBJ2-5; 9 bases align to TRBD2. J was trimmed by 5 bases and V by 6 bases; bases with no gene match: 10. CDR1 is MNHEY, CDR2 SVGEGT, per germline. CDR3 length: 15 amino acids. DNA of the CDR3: TGTGCCAGCAGCTATAGCGGGGGAACCCGGGAGACCCAGTACTTC. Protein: CASSYSGGTRETQYF.

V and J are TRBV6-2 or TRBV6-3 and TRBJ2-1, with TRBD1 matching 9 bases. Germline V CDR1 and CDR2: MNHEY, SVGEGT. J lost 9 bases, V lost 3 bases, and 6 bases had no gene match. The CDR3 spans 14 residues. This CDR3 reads CASSYRDRESEQFF. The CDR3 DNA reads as TGTGCCAGCAGTTATCGGGACAGGGAAAGTGAGCAGTTCTTC.

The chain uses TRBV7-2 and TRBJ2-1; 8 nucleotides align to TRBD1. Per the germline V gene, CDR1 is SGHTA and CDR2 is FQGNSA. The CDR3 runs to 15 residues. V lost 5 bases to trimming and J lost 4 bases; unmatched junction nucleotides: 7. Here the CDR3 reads CASSRRGQGYNEQFF. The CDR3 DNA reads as TGTGCCAGCAGCCGCCGAGGACAGGGTTACAATGAGCAGTTCTTC.

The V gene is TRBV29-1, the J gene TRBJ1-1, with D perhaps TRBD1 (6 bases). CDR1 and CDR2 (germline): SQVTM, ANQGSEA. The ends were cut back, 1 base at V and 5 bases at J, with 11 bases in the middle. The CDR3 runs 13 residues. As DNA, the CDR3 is TGCAGCGTTGAAGGCCCGCAGGGGACTGAAGCTTTCTTT. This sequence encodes CSVEGPQGTEAFF.

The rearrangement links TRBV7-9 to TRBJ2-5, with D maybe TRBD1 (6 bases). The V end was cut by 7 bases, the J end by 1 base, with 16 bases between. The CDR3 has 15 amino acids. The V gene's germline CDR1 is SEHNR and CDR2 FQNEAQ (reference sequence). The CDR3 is CASTPRGGGQETQYF. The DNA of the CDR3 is TGTGCCAGCACCCCTCGAGGGGGTGGCCAAGAGACCCAGTACTTC.

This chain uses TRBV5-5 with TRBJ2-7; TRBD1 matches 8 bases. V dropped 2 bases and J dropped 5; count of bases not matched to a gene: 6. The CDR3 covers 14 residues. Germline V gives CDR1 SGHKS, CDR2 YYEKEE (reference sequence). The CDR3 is CASSFNRGSDEQYF. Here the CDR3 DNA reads TGTGCCAGCAGCTTCAACAGGGGGTCCGACGAGCAGTACTTC.

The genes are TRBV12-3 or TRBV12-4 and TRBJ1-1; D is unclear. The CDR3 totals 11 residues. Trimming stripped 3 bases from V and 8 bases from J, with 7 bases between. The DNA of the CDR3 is TGTGCCAGCAGTTTCCAGGCGGAAGCTTTCTTT. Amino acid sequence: CASSFQAEAFF.

The CDR3 bases are TGTGCCTGGAGCCGGGTCGCGGCTGAAGCTTTCTTT. It is translated as CAWSRVAAEAFF. The V and J genes are TRBV30 and TRBJ1-1; D unclear. Per the germline V gene, CDR1 is GTSNPN and CDR2 is SVGIG (reference sequence). V was pared by 3 bases and J by 6 bases, with 11 bases between. CDR3 length: 12 amino acids.

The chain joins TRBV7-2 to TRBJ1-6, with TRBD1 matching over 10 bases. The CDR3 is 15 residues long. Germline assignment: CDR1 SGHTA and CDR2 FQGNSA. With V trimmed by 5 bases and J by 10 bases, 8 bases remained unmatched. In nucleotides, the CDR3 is TGTGCCAGCAGCCCCCTGGACAGGGGGGAATCACCCCTCCACTTT. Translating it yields CASSPLDRGESPLHF. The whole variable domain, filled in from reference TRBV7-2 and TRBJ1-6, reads GAGVSQSPSNKVTEKGKDVELRCDPISGHTALYWYRQSLGQGLEFLIYFQGNSAPDKSGLPSDRFSAERTGGSVSTLTIQRTQQEDSAVYLCASSPLDRGESPLHFGNGTRLTVT.

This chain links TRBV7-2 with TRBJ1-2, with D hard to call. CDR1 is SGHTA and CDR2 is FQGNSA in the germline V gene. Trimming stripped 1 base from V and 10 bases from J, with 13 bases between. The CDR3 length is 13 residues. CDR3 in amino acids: CASSLVWQASYTF. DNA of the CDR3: TGTGCCAGCAGCTTAGTTTGGCAGGCCTCCTACACCTTC.

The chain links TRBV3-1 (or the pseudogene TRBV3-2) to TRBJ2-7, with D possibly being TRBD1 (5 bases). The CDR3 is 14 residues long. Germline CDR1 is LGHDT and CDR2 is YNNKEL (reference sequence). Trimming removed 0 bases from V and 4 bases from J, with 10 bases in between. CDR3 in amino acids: CASSQDQGSYEQYF. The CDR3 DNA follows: TGTGCCAGCAGCCAAGATCAGGGCAGTTACGAGCAGTACTTC.

CDR3 sequence: CASSETQGAETQYF. CDR3 nucleotides: TGCGCCAGCAGTGAGACACAGGGAGCAGAGACCCAGTACTTC. The J gene is TRBJ2-5, the V gene TRBV10-1, with D perhaps TRBD1 (6 bases). Germline V gene data show CDR1 as WNHNN and CDR2 as SYGVQD (reference sequence). Trimming removed 2 bases at V and 4 bases at J, with 11 bases between. This CDR3 spans 14 amino acids.

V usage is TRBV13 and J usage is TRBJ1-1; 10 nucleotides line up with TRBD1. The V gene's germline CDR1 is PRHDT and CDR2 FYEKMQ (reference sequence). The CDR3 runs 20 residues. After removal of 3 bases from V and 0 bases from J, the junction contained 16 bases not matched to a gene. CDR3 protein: CASSFSGTGVRETMNTEAFF. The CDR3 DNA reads TGTGCCAGCAGCTTCTCCGGGACAGGGGTACGGGAGACCATGAACACTGAAGCTTTCTTT.

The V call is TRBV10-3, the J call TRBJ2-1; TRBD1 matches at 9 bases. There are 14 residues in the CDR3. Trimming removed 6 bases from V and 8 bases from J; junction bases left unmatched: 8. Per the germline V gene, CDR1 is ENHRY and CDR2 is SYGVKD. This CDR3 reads CAISTGTGKDEQFF. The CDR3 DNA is TGTGCCATCAGCACCGGGACAGGGAAGGATGAGCAGTTCTTC.

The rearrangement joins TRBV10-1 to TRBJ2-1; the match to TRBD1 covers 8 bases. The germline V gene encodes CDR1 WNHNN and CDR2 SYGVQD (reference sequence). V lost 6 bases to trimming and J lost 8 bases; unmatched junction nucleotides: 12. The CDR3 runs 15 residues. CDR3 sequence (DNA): TGCGCCAGCAGCCTCGGACAGGGTGAGGTTGATGAGCAGTTCTTC. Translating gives CASSLGQGEVDEQFF.

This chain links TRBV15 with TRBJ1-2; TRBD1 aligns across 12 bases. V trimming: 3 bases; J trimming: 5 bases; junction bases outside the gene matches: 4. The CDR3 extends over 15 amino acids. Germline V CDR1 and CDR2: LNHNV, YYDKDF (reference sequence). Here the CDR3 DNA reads TGTGCCACCAGCAGGGGACAGGGGGCTGGGTATGGCTACACCTTC. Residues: CATSRGQGAGYGYTF.